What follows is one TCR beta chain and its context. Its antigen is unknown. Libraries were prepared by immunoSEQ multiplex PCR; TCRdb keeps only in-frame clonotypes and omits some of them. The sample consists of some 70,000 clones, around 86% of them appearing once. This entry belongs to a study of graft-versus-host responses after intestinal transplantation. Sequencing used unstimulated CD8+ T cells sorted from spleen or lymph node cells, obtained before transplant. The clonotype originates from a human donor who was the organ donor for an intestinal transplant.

The CDR3 sequence is CASSQANQNEKLFF. In DNA form, the CDR3 reads TGCGCCAGCAGCCAAGCGAACCAGAATGAAAAACTGTTTTTT. The rearrangement uses TRBV4-1 and TRBJ1-4; the D is unclear. This CDR3 spans 14 amino acids. Trimming pared 1 base from V and 5 bases from J, leaving 8 bases between. Germline values: CDR1 MGHRA, CDR2 YSYEKL.